This TCR beta chain was captured by sequencing in a study of blood T cell repertoires in COVID-19. This table comes from immunoSEQ multiplex PCR, and its TCRdb copy is limited to in-frame clones, with some not included. The sample lists around 140,000 clones, 85% to 90% seen once, with 2.5% to 3% in the top ten. Germline V lookup: CDR1 LGHNA, CDR2 YSLEER. This CDR3 comprises 15 residues. V shed 0 bases and J shed 3 bases, with 9 bases lying between them. The sample was peripheral blood. The chain combines TRBV4-3 with TRBJ2-1, with D possibly being TRBD1 (5 bases). The source of this sequence is a man aged 55-75 years with active or convalescent COVID-19. The CDR3 DNA is TGCGCCAGCAGCCAAGATCCCCAGGGCTACAATGAGCAGTTCTTC. Translation gives CASSQDPQGYNEQFF.